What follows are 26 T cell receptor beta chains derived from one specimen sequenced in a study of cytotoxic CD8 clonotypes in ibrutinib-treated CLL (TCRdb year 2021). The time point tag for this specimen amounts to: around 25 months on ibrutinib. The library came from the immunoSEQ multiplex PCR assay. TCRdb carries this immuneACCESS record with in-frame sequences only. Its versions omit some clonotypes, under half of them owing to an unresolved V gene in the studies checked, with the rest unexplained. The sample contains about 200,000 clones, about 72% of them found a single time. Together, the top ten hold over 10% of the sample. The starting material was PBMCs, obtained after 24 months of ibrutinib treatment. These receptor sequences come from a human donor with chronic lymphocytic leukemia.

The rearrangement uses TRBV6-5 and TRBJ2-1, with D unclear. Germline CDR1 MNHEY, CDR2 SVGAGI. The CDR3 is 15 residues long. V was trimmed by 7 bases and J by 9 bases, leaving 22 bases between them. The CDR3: CASTPELSPYSEQFF. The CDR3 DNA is TGTGCCAGCACCCCCGAACTCAGTCCGTATAGTGAGCAGTTCTTC.

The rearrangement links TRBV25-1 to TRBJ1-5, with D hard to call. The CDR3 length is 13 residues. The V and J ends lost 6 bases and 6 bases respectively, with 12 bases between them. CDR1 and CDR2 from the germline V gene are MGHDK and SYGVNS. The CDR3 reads CASSRGIGQPQHF. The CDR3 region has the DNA TGTGCCAGCAGCCGAGGAATAGGTCAGCCCCAGCATTTT.

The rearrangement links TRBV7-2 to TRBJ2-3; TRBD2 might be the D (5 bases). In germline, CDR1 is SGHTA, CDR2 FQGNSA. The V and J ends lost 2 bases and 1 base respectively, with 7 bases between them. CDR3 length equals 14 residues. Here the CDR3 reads CASSLSEGTDTQYF. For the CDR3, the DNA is TGTGCCAGCAGCTTATCGGAGGGCACAGATACGCAGTATTTT.

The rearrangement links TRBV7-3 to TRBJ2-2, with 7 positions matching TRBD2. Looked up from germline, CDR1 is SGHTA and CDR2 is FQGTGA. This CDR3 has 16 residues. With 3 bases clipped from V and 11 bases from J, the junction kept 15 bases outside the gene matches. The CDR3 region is CASSFLGRTSLGELFF. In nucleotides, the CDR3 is TGTGCCAGCAGCTTCCTAGGCCGGACTAGTCTTGGAGAGCTGTTTTTT.

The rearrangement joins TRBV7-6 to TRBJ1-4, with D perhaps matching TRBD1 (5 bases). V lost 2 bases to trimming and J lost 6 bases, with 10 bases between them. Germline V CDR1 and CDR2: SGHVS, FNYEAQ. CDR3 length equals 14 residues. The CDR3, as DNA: TGTGCCAGCAGCTTAATTCGCAGGGATGAAAAACTGTTTTTT. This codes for CASSLIRRDEKLFF. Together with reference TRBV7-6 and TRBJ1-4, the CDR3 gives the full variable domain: GAGVSQSPRYKVTKRGQDVALRCDPISGHVSLYWYRQALGQGPEFLTYFNYEAQQDKSGLPNDRFSAERPEGSISTLTIQRTEQRDSAMYRCASSLIRRDEKLFFGSGTQLSVL.

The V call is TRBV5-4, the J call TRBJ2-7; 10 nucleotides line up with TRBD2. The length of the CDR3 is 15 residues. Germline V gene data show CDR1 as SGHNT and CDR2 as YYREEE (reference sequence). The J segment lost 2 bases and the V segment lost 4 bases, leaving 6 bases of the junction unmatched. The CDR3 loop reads CASSRTSGVAYEQYF. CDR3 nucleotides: TGTGCCAGCAGCCGGACTAGCGGAGTTGCCTACGAGCAGTACTTC.

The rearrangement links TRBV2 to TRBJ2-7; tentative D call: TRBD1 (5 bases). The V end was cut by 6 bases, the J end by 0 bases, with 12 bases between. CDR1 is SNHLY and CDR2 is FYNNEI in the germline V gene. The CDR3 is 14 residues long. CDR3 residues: CASSELQVSYEQYF. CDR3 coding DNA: TGTGCCAGCAGCGAATTACAGGTCTCCTACGAGCAGTACTTC.

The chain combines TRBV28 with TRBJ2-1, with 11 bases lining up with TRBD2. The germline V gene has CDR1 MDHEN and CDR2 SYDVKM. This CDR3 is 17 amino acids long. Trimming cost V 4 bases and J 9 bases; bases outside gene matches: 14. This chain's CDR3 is CASSSSRGLAGGGEQFF. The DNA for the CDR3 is TGTGCCAGCAGTTCATCGAGGGGGCTAGCGGGAGGCGGTGAGCAGTTCTTC.

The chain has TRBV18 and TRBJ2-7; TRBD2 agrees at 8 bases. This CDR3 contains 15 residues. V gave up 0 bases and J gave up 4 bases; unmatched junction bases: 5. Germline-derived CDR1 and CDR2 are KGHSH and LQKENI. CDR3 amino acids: CASSPPTVAGYEQYF. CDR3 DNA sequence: TGTGCCAGCTCACCACCGACAGTAGCGGGGTACGAGCAGTACTTC.

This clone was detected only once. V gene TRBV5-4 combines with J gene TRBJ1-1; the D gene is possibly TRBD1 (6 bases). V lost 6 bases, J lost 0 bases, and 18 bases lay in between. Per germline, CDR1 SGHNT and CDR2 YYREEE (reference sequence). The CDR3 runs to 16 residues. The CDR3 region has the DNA TGTGCCAGCACCTCACGCGCGGGGGCAGTGAACACTGAAGCTTTCTTT. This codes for CASTSRAGAVNTEAFF.

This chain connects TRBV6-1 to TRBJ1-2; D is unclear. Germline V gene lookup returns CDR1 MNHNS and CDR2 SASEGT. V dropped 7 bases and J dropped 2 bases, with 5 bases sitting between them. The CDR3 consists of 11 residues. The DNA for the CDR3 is TGTGCCAGCAAAGTAAACTATGGCTACACCTTC. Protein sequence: CASKVNYGYTF.

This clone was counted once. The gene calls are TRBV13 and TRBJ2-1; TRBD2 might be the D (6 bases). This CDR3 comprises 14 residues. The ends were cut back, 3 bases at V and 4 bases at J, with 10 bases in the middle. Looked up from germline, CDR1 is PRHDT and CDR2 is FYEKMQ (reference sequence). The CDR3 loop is CASSFAGLYNEQFF. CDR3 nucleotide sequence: TGTGCCAGCAGCTTTGCGGGATTGTACAATGAGCAGTTCTTC. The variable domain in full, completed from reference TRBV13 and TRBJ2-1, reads AAGVIQSPRHLIKEKRETATLKCYPIPRHDTVYWYQQGPGQDPQFLISFYEKMQSDKGSIPDRFSAQQFSDYHSELNMSSLELGDSALYFCASSFAGLYNEQFFGPGTRLTVL.

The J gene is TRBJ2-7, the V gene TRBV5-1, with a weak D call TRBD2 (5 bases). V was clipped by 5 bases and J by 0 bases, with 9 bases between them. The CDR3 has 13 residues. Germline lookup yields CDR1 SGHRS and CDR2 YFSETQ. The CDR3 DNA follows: TGCGCCAGCAGGGTAGGGAGCTCCTACGAGCAGTACTTC. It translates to CASRVGSSYEQYF. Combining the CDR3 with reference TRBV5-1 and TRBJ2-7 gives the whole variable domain KAGVTQTPRYLIKTRGQQVTLSCSPISGHRSVSWYQQTPGQGLQFLFEYFSETQRNKGNFPGRFSGRQFSNSRSEMNVSTLELGDSALYLCASRVGSSYEQYFGPGTRLTVT.

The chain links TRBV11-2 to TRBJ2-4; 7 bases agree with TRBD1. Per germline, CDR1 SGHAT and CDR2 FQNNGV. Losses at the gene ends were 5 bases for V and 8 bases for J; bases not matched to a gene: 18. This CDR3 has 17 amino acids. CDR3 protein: CASSETGVVGWLDIQYF. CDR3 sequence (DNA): TGTGCCAGCAGCGAAACAGGGGTAGTGGGGTGGTTAGACATTCAGTACTTC.

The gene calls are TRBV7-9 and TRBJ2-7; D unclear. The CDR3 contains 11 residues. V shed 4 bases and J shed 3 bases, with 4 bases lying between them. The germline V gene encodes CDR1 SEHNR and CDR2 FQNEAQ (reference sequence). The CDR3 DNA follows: TGTGCCAGCAGCTGGGACTACGAGCAGTACTTC. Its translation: CASSWDYEQYF.

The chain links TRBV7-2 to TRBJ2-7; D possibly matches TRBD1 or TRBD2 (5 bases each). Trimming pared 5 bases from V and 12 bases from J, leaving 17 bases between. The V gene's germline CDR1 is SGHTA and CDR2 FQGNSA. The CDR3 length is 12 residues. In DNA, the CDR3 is TGTGCCAGCAGCCCCGGGACCTCGAACGCGTACTTC. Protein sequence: CASSPGTSNAYF.

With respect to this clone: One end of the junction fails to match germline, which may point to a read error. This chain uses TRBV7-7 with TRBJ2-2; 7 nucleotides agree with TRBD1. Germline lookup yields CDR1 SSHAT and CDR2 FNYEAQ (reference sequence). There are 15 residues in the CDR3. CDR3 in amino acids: CASSPDRAYTGELFF. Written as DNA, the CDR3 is TGTGCTAGCAGCCCCGACAGGGCCTACACCGGGGAGCTGTTTTTT.

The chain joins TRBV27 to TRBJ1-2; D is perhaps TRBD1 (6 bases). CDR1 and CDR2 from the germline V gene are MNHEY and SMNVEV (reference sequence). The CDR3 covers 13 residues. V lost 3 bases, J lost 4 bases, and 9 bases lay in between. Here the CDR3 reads CASSFQGSYGYTF. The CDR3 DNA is TGTGCCAGCAGTTTTCAGGGGTCCTATGGCTACACCTTC.

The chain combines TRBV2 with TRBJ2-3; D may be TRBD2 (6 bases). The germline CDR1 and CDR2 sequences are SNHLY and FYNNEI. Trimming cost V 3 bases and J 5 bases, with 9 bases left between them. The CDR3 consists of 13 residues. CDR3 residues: CASSEEGQDTQYF. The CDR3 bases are TGTGCCAGCAGTGAGGAGGGCCAAGATACGCAGTATTTT.

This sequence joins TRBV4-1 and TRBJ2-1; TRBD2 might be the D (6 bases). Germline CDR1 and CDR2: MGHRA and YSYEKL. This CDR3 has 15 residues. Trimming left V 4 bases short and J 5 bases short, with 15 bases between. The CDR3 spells CASSLDYPRDNEQFF. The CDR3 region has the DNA TGCGCCAGCAGCCTGGACTACCCTCGGGACAATGAGCAGTTCTTC.

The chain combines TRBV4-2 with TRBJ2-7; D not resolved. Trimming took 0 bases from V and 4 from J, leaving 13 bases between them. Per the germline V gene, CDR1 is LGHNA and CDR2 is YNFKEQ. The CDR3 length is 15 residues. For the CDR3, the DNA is TGTGCCAGCAGCCAAGACGTACAGCGCAGGTACGAGCAGTACTTC. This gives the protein CASSQDVQRRYEQYF.

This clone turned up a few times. This chain's CDR3 is CASSPTGDNQPQHF. The CDR3 DNA reads TGTGCCAGCAGCCCTACAGGGGACAATCAGCCCCAGCATTTT. The V call is TRBV7-9, the J call TRBJ1-5; 7 bases fit TRBD1. Germline trimming cut 5 bases from V and 3 bases from J; bases unmatched to any gene: 4. The CDR3 spans 14 residues. Germline assignment: CDR1 SEHNR and CDR2 FQNEAQ (reference sequence). Variable domain in full (rest from reference TRBV7-9 and TRBJ1-5): DTGVSQNPRHKITKRGQNVTFRCDPISEHNRLYWYRQTLGQGPEFLTYFQNEAQLEKSRLLSDRFSAERPKGSFSTLEIQRTEQGDSAMYLCASSPTGDNQPQHFGDGTRLSIL.

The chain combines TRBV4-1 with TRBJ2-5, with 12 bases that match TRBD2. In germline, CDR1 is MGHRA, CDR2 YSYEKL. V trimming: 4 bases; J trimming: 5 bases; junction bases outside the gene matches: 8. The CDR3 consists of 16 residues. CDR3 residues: CASSPFGLAGLETQYF. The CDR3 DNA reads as TGCGCCAGCAGCCCTTTTGGACTAGCGGGATTGGAGACCCAGTACTTC.

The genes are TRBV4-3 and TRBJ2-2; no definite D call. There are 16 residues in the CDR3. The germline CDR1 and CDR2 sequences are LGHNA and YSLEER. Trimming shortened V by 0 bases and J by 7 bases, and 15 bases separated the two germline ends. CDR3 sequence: CASSQDNTRVHGELFF. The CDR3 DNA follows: TGCGCCAGCAGCCAAGATAACACCCGGGTACACGGGGAGCTGTTTTTT.

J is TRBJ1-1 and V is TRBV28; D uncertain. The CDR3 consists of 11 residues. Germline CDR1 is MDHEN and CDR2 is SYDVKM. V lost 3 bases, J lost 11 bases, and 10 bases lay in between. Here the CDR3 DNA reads TGTGCCAGCAGTTTGAGCCTGGCGGCTTTCTTT. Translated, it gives CASSLSLAAFF.

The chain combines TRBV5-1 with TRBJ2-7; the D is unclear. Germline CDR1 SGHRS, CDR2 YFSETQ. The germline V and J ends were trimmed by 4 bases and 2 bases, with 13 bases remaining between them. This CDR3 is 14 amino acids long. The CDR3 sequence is CASSPDGQTYEQYF. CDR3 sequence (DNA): TGCGCCAGCAGCCCGGACGGCCAAACCTACGAGCAGTACTTC.